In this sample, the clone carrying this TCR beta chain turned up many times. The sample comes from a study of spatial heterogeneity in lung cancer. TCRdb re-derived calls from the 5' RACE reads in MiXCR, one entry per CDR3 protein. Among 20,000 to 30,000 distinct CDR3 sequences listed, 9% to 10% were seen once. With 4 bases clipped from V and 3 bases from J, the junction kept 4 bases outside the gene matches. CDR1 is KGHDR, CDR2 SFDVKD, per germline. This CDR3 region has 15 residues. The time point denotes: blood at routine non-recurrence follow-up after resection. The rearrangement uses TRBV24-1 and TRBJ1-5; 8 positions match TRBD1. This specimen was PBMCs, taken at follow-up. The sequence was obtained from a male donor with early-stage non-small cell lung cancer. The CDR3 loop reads CATSERTGNNQPQHF. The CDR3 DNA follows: TGTGCCACCAGTGAGCGGACAGGGAACAATCAGCCCCAGCATTTT.